This is a list of T cell receptor beta chains from one sample in a study of long-term antiretroviral therapy in people with HIV. Sequencing was performed with immunoSEQ multiplex PCR; in TCRdb, only in-frame clones are kept and a portion is missing. The table includes roughly 23,000 clones, around 80% detected once. Sequenced here: unsorted PBMCs, sampled 0.1 years before starting antiretroviral therapy. These receptors all stem from a man aged 18 to 29 with HIV. The CDR3 runs from the conserved cysteine through the conserved F or W. The order of the fields is V gene, clone size, J gene, D gene, CDR3 DNA, CDR3 protein. D genes are given only for firm matches. Only part of the rows carry a size: once, few, many, or a class if the clone is expanded.

>TRBV30|.|TRBJ1-4|TRBD1
TGTGCCTGGAGCGGACAGGGTGGAGAAAAACTGTTTTTT
CAWSGQGGEKLFF
>TRBV27|.|TRBJ2-2|.
TGTGCCAGCAGTTTAAAAGGGGTACCGGGGACCGGGGAGCTGTTTTTT
CASSLKGVPGTGELFF
>TRBV27|.|TRBJ2-3|.
TGTGCCAGCAGTTTAAGGGCAGTTCTGACAGATACGCAGTATTTT
CASSLRAVLTDTQYF
>TRBV7-2|medium-sized|TRBJ2-7|TRBD1
TGTGCCAGCAGCAGGGACAGGGGGACCCACGAGCAGTACTTC
CASSRDRGTHEQYF
>TRBV7-9|.|TRBJ1-2|.
TGTGCCAGCAGCTGGACGAGGGGCTACACCTTC
CASSWTRGYTF
>TRBV7-9|.|TRBJ2-1|TRBD2
TGTGCCAGCAGCCCAAAGACTAGCGAGCCCCACAATGAGCAGTTCTTC
CASSPKTSEPHNEQFF
>TRBV27|.|TRBJ2-7|TRBD2
TGTGCCAGCAGTTTAGCGGGAGGGCTCCCTAGAGAGCAGTACTTC
CASSLAGGLPREQYF
>TRBV28|.|TRBJ2-1|.
TGTGCCAGCAGTTTATGCCAAAGGGAAGCGGAGGTAGGGGAGTGTCTCAATGAGCAGTTCTTC
CASSLCQREAEVGECLNEQFF
>TRBV4-3|.|TRBJ1-2|.
TGCGCCAGCAGCCAGGGGAACTATGGCTACACCTTC
CASSQGNYGYTF
>TRBV4-1|.|TRBJ2-1|TRBD2
TGCGCCAGCAGCCACGGGAGGGGGAGCTCCTACAATGAGCAGTTCTTC
CASSHGRGSSYNEQFF
>TRBV4-3|.|TRBJ2-7|.
TGCGCCAGCAGCTTTAGGAACTACGAGCAGTACTTC
CASSFRNYEQYF
>TRBV27|few|TRBJ2-7|.
TGTGCCAGCAGTCGCAGGTTACCCGGGGGCTCGACGAGCGAGCAGTACTTC
CASSRRLPGGSTSEQYF
>TRBV2|.|TRBJ2-7|.
TGTGCCAGCAATCGGGACCCCCGGGTGGAGCAGTACTTC
CASNRDPRVEQYF
>TRBV5-1|.|TRBJ1-4|.
TGCGCCAGCAGAAGTGCGTCTTATAATGAAAAACTGTTTTTT
CASRSASYNEKLFF
>TRBV19|.|TRBJ1-2|TRBD1
TGTACCAGTAGTGACACAGGGGGAAGGGCTGGCTACACCTTC
CTSSDTGGRAGYTF
>TRBV18|.|TRBJ1-5|.
TGTGCCAGCTCCATTGTGGGGGCATATAGCAATCAGCCCCAGCATTTT
CASSIVGAYSNQPQHF
>TRBV2|few|TRBJ1-2|.
TGTGCCAGCAGTGAAGGGCCTGGGACATACTATGGCTACACCTTC
CASSEGPGTYYGYTF
>TRBV9|.|TRBJ2-2|.
TGTGCCAGCAGCGTAGCAAGGTCCGGGGGGCCGAACACCGGGGAGCTGTTTTTT
CASSVARSGGPNTGELFF
>TRBV13|.|TRBJ1-6|.
TGTGCCAGCAGCTTGTACAATTCACCCCTCCACTTT
CASSLYNSPLHF
>TRBV7-8|.|TRBJ2-3|TRBD2
TGTGCCAGCAGCTTATCCGGGGGGGCCTTGCATTTT
CASSLSGGALHF
>TRBV7-8|.|TRBJ2-5|.
TGTGCCAGCAGCGCGCTGGACCGGAGGACCAGGGAGACCCAGTACTTC
CASSALDRRTRETQYF
>TRBV2|few|TRBJ1-5|.
TGTGCCAGCAATGCCGCATACCGTCAGCCCCAGCATTTT
CASNAAYRQPQHF
>TRBV12-5|.|TRBJ2-2|.
TGTGCTAGTGGTTTGGGACAGGCGGACACCGGGGAGCTGTTTTTT
CASGLGQADTGELFF
>TRBV19|.|TRBJ1-2|.
TGTGCCAGTAGTACCCGATTCGCCTACCGGGCGCACTATGGCTACACCTTC
CASSTRFAYRAHYGYTF
>TRBV18|.|TRBJ2-1|.
TGTGCCAGCTCATTTTCCAGGGACAATGAGCAGTTCTTC
CASSFSRDNEQFF
>TRBV6-5|.|TRBJ2-1|.
TGTGCCAGCAGTTACGGTCTAGCGCTTGACAATGAGCAGTTCTTC
CASSYGLALDNEQFF
>TRBV29-1|.|TRBJ2-7|.
TGCAGCGTTGGGCAGGGGCTGGGAGGAGCTCGGGGCGAGCAGTACTTC
CSVGQGLGGARGEQYF
>TRBV5-1|.|TRBJ2-1|.
TGCGCCAGCAGCTTGACCAGGGCGAATGTACATGAGCAGTTCTTC
CASSLTRANVHEQFF
>TRBV4-1|.|TRBJ2-5|.
TGCGCCAGCAGCCACGTCCGACGGGACGGGGAGACCCAGTACTTC
CASSHVRRDGETQYF
>TRBV5-1|medium-sized|TRBJ2-7|TRBD1
TGCGCCAGCAGCCCGGGGACAGGGGGCCCCTACGAGCAGTACTTC
CASSPGTGGPYEQYF
>TRBV19|.|TRBJ1-1|.
TGTGCCAGTATTACTCAGGGGTGGAACACTGAAGCTTTCTTT
CASITQGWNTEAFF
>TRBV11-2|.|TRBJ1-1|TRBD1
TGTGCCAGCAGCACCGAGCGACAGGGGGTTGAAGCTTTCTTT
CASSTERQGVEAFF
>TRBV7-9|.|TRBJ1-5|.
TGTGCCAGCAGCTCCGACCGTCTCAATCAGCCCCAGCATTTT
CASSSDRLNQPQHF
>TRBV19|.|TRBJ1-2|.
TGTGCCAGTAGTATAGCGTATGGCTACACCTTC
CASSIAYGYTF
>TRBV5-1|.|TRBJ2-1|TRBD1
TGCGCCAGCAGCTTTCCACCGGGACAGGAAAACTACAATGAGCAGTTCTTC
CASSFPPGQENYNEQFF
>TRBV4-1|.|TRBJ2-7|TRBD1
TGCGCCAGCAGGCCCCCGGGACAGGGAGACGAGCAGTACTTC
CASRPPGQGDEQYF
>TRBV6-4|once|TRBJ2-1|TRBD2
TGTGCCAGCAGTGAAGAGGCGGGAGGGCCAGGCAATGAGCAGTTCTTC
CASSEEAGGPGNEQFF
>TRBV10-2|.|TRBJ1-1|.
TGCGCCAGCAACCGGATAAGGATGAACACTGAAGCTTTCTTT
CASNRIRMNTEAFF
>TRBV6-6|.|TRBJ2-5|TRBD2
TGTGCCAGCAGACGGGGACTAGCGGGAGTCCAAGAGACCCAGTACTTC
CASRRGLAGVQETQYF
>TRBV9|.|TRBJ2-2|TRBD2
TGTGCCAGCAGCGTAGGAGGAGCGGGAGTTGTCGGGGAGCTGTTTTTT
CASSVGGAGVVGELFF
>TRBV2|few|TRBJ1-1|TRBD1
TGTGCCAGCAGTTACAGGGGCGGGAACACTGAAGCTTTCTTT
CASSYRGGNTEAFF
>TRBV5-6|once|TRBJ1-6|.
TGTGCCAGCAGCGAAACAGGGTTTTTTTCACCCCTCCACTTT
CASSETGFFSPLHF
>TRBV27|.|TRBJ2-1|.
TGTGCCACAAGGGGGGCCTACAATGAGCAGTTCTTC
CATRGAYNEQFF
>TRBV30|few|TRBJ1-3|.
TGTGCCTGGAGTTACGGTGGCCAGCCTGGAAACACCATATATTTT
CAWSYGGQPGNTIYF
>TRBV2|.|TRBJ2-3|TRBD2
TGTGCCAGCAGTGAGGGAGGGGAAGGAGGAATAGTTGGTTCAGATACGCAGTATTTT
CASSEGGEGGIVGSDTQYF
>TRBV28|.|TRBJ2-3|TRBD2
TGTGCCGCTTGGGGGCTAGCGGGAGTTATGGCGCCAGATACGCAGTATTTT
CAAWGLAGVMAPDTQYF
>TRBV25-1|.|TRBJ1-1|TRBD1
TGTGCCAGCAGTGAATCGGGACTACAGGGGGCTCTCCCCACTGAAGCTTTCTTT
CASSESGLQGALPTEAFF
>TRBV6-4|.|TRBJ2-2|TRBD2
TGTGCCAGCAGTGACTCGACTAGCGGGAGGGCCGGCACCGGGGAGCTGTTTTTT
CASSDSTSGRAGTGELFF
>TRBV20-1|.|TRBJ1-1|.
TGCAGTGCTGCCCTGGGCGGTGAAGCTTTCTTT
CSAALGGEAFF
>TRBV9|few|TRBJ2-7|.
TGTGCCAGCAGCGTAGTTGGGGGAGCCTACGAGCAGTACTTC
CASSVVGGAYEQYF
>TRBV4-3|.|TRBJ1-3|.
TGCGCCAGCAGCCAAGGGTCAGCCTCTGGAAACACCATATATTTT
CASSQGSASGNTIYF